These T cell receptor beta chains were read from a single sample in a study of brain T cells in children with intractable seizures. Assay: immunoSEQ multiplex PCR; the TCRdb copy retains only in-frame clones and omits some. The repertoire includes about 340,000 clones, over 90% of them detected once, and 5.5% to 6% sits in the top ten. Specimen: peripheral blood, collected more than 4 months after surgery. These receptors came from a boy under three years old with tuberous sclerosis and intractable seizures. Both conserved end residues are part of each CDR3.

CDR3aa,v_gene
CATSREFGREQFF,TRBV15
CASSSPGKEQFF,TRBV6-5
CASSWATSGYEQYF,TRBV5-6
CASSESGRNTQYF,TRBV10-1
CASSVWGTEAFF,TRBV19
CASTTFLSTSQGFRGYTF,TRBV27
CAIRGTVNTEAFF,TRBV10-3
CASSPRNRGGAKGVPQHF,TRBV7-8
CAISEGQNTEAFF,TRBV10-3
CAWSTDSRITEAFF,TRBV30
CASSSSGGPSYEQYF,TRBV21-1
CASSQEHTASGSLETQYF,TRBV3-1/TRBV3-2
CASSLGLAGGREQYF,TRBV27
CASSDDSGKLFF,TRBV6-1
CASSFVQGNYEQYF,TRBV28
CAISEYGPKPDTQYF,TRBV10-3
CASTNSFGYTF,TRBV7-2
CATSGRGDYGYTF,TRBV24-1
CASSPSRKDKETQYF,TRBV11-2
CAWITSTEAFF,TRBV30
CASKTGAVYNSPLHF,TRBV27
CSVTGTSGKKGVNEQFF,TRBV29-1
CASSLRLAGGPDTQYF,TRBV7-9
CASSYQPLTGELFF,TRBV6-5
CASSRRTGGDYGYTF,TRBV6-5
CASSRRIDDTEAFF,TRBV6-2/TRBV6-3
CASSQYRVNIYGYTF,TRBV19
CASNSGSSYEQYF,TRBV19
CASSLPSGAGYTF,TRBV6-5
CASSIVGGVETQYF,TRBV19
CASSLERGEGGELFF,TRBV27
CASGLVRLGAGYNQPQHF,TRBV12-5
CASSLTTGPQGNGYTF,TRBV5-1
CASSRDRGQSTDTQYF,TRBV2
CASSIAQGYEQYF,TRBV6-6
CASSRPAHRGNTEAFF,TRBV27
CASSLGASYEQYF,TRBV27
CASSVNTGAVVSYSPLHF,TRBV5-5
CASSYSTGNEQYF,TRBV6-5
CASSYSETDYEQYF,TRBV6-5
CASRSSGGDTEAFF,TRBV6-6
CASSLRVTGELFF,TRBV7-9
CASWQDEMNTEAFF,TRBV10-2
CSVDTGYQETQYF,TRBV29-1
CATSILAGDGGELFF,TRBV15
CASSQPGTAAFF,TRBV6-5
CASSQEEPSFYNEQFF,TRBV14
CASSLRQDYEQYF,TRBV7-2
CASSQTSGRNEQYF,TRBV7-2
CASSPSEDRAYGYTF,TRBV19
CASSVTGGKETQYF,TRBV9
CASSRPTGELFF,TRBV11-3
CASSLAGSTDTQYF,TRBV19
CASREGQATEAFF,TRBV7-9
CASRPDFWRATDTQYF,TRBV7-2